These 26 T cell receptor beta chains originate from one sample sequenced in a study of cytomegalovirus exposure and HLA in healthy donors. 60 Vbeta and 13 Jbeta primers were used in PCR. Clones were read by immunoSEQ multiplex PCR, and TCRdb kept only the in-frame ones, dropping some. The table records more than 95,000 clones, about four fifths of them present only once. The sequencing input was PBMCs. These receptors all come from a man in his forties in good health and CMV-seronegative.

This clone came up once. The V gene is TRBV7-8, the J gene TRBJ1-5; no clear D. V gave up 3 bases and J gave up 7 bases, with 13 bases separating them. Germline CDR1 is SGHVS and CDR2 is FQNEAQ. The CDR3 has 14 residues. The CDR3: CASSFDREQQPQHF. CDR3 in DNA: TGTGCCAGCAGCTTTGATAGGGAGCAACAGCCCCAGCATTTT.

The chain is built from TRBV5-6 and TRBJ1-1; tentative D call: TRBD1 (5 bases). The CDR3 is 15 residues long. Trimming left V 1 base short and J 1 base short, with 11 bases between. Germline V gene sequence: CDR1 SGHDT, CDR2 YYEEEE. CDR3 sequence: CASSLFGQANTEAFF. In nucleotides, the CDR3 is TGTGCCAGCAGCTTGTTTGGACAAGCGAACACTGAAGCTTTCTTT. The full variable domain, rest sourced from reference TRBV5-6 and TRBJ1-1, is DAGVTQSPTHLIKTRGQQVTLRCSPKSGHDTVSWYQQALGQGPQFIFQYYEEEERQRGNFPDRFSGHQFPNYSSELNVNALLLGDSALYLCASSLFGQANTEAFFGQGTRLTVV.

The gene calls are TRBV10-3 and TRBJ1-2; no firm D call. Germline V lookup: CDR1 ENHRY, CDR2 SYGVKD. The CDR3 is 14 amino acids. With 7 bases removed from V and 3 bases from J, the gap between germline ends came to 15 bases. The CDR3 reads CAIMNPPDYYGYTF. As DNA, the CDR3 is TGTGCCATCATGAACCCGCCAGATTACTATGGCTACACCTTC.

This rearrangement joins TRBV27 to TRBJ2-7; 9 bases are shared with TRBD2. V dropped 3 bases and J dropped 0; count of bases not matched to a gene: 6. The CDR3 is 16 residues long. The germline CDR1 and CDR2 sequences are MNHEY and SMNVEV (reference sequence). The CDR3 coding sequence is TGTGCCAGCAGTTTTACGGGACTAGCTCCCTCCTACGAGCAGTACTTC. Its protein is CASSFTGLAPSYEQYF.

The chain has TRBV5-1 and TRBJ2-7; weak D call: TRBD1 (5 bases). CDR1 and CDR2 from the germline V gene are SGHRS and YFSETQ. Between the trimmed V and J ends, which lost 1 base and 2 bases, there was a span of 7 bases. This CDR3 is built from 13 residues. CDR3 loop: CASSLTGAYEQYF. The DNA of the CDR3 is TGCGCCAGCAGCTTGACAGGAGCCTACGAGCAGTACTTC.

V and J are TRBV4-1 and TRBJ2-2; 11 positions agree with TRBD1. CDR1 MGHRA and CDR2 YSYEKL come from the germline V gene. The CDR3 consists of 15 residues. V dropped 4 bases and J dropped 9; count of bases not matched to a gene: 7. The CDR3 is CASSPGGQGERELFF. The CDR3, as DNA: TGCGCCAGCAGCCCCGGGGGACAGGGGGAAAGGGAGCTGTTTTTT.

V gene TRBV28 combines with J gene TRBJ1-1; 9 bases fit TRBD1. V shed 7 bases, J shed 0 bases, and the junction held 9 bases outside the gene matches. The germline V gene has CDR1 MDHEN and CDR2 SYDVKM. There are 16 residues in the CDR3. The chain's CDR3 is CASTLEGDRVNTEAFF. CDR3 DNA sequence: TGTGCCAGCACCCTGGAGGGGGACAGGGTGAACACTGAAGCTTTCTTT.

V gene TRBV7-8 combines with J gene TRBJ2-7; possible D gene TRBD1, 6 bases. The CDR3 covers 13 residues. Germline assignment: CDR1 SGHVS and CDR2 FQNEAQ. V was shortened by 7 bases and J by 2 bases, with 12 bases between the two germline ends. CDR3 in amino acids: CASTVGHPYEQYF. CDR3 sequence (DNA): TGTGCCAGCACCGTGGGACATCCCTACGAGCAGTACTTC.

The chain combines TRBV7-6 with TRBJ2-5; TRBD1 matches at 8 bases. The DNA end is more similar to TRBJ2-7, so the J call may be wrong. CDR3 size: 14 residues. CDR1 and CDR2 from the germline V gene are SGHVS and FNYEAQ. DNA of the CDR3: TGTGCCAGCAGCCTTGGACAGGGTGGACACGAGCAGTACTTC. Translation gives CASSLGQGGHEQYF.

The chain uses TRBV6-1 and TRBJ1-5, with D tentatively TRBD1 (6 bases). The CDR3 totals 17 residues. Germline V CDR1 and CDR2: MNHNS, SASEGT. Trimming took 1 base from V and 7 from J, leaving 20 bases between them. For the CDR3, the DNA is TGTGCCAGCAGTGAAGTAGGACGACAGGTTCTGAAGCAGCCCCAGCATTTT. As protein: CASSEVGRQVLKQPQHF.

The V gene is TRBV4-1, the J gene TRBJ2-5; 7 bases are shared with TRBD2. The V segment lost 4 bases and the J segment 2 bases; nucleotides outside the gene matches: 7. CDR1 is MGHRA, CDR2 YSYEKL, per germline. CDR3 length equals 15 residues. The CDR3 sequence is CASSPRDYKQETQYF. The CDR3 nucleotides are TGCGCCAGCAGCCCGAGGGACTATAAACAAGAGACCCAGTACTTC.

This clone was detected only a few times. The V gene is TRBV5-1, the J gene TRBJ1-2, with 8 nucleotides matching TRBD1. The CDR3 is made up of 15 amino acids. Trimming removed 4 bases from V and 3 bases from J; junction bases left unmatched: 8. CDR1 and CDR2 (germline): SGHRS, YFSETQ. This CDR3 reads CASSARTGIDYGYTF. The CDR3 nucleotides read TGCGCCAGCAGCGCACGGACAGGGATCGACTATGGCTACACCTTC. Full variable domain (rest looked up from reference TRBV5-1 and TRBJ1-2): KAGVTQTPRYLIKTRGQQVTLSCSPISGHRSVSWYQQTPGQGLQFLFEYFSETQRNKGNFPGRFSGRQFSNSRSEMNVSTLELGDSALYLCASSARTGIDYGYTFGSGTRLTVV.

The gene calls are TRBV6-6 and TRBJ2-2; 8 nucleotides match TRBD1. Germline V gene data show CDR1 as MNHNY and CDR2 as SVGAGI (reference sequence). This CDR3 comprises 15 residues. Germline trimming cut 4 bases from V and 6 bases from J; bases unmatched to any gene: 7. The CDR3 sequence is CASSSGQGKAGELFF. The DNA for the CDR3 is TGTGCCAGCAGTTCTGGACAGGGAAAGGCCGGGGAGCTGTTTTTT.

This rearrangement joins TRBV5-6 to TRBJ1-5; possible D gene TRBD1, 6 bases. The germline CDR1 and CDR2 sequences are SGHDT and YYEEEE. The germline V and J ends were trimmed by 1 base and 4 bases, with 6 bases remaining between them. The CDR3 extends over 13 amino acids. CDR3 in DNA: TGTGCCAGCAGCTTGACAGGGAATCAGCCCCAGCATTTT. It is translated as CASSLTGNQPQHF.

This chain joins TRBV6-5 and TRBJ2-1; no clear D gene. Per germline, CDR1 MNHEY and CDR2 SVGAGI. The ends were cut back, 7 bases at V and 4 bases at J, with 11 bases in the middle. The CDR3 covers 13 residues. The CDR3 DNA is TGTGCCAGCAAGGAGACCCTGTACAATGAGCAGTTCTTC. This translates into CASKETLYNEQFF.

J is TRBJ2-5 and V is TRBV7-7; D is undetermined. Trimming cost V 0 bases and J 5 bases, with 10 bases left between them. Germline lookup yields CDR1 SSHAT and CDR2 FNYEAQ (reference sequence). The CDR3 has 14 amino acids. The CDR3 coding sequence is TGTGCCAGCAGCTTAGCGGGTAGCCCCGAGACCCAGTACTTC. This translates into CASSLAGSPETQYF.

V and J are TRBV19 and TRBJ2-5; D might be TRBD1 (6 bases). Germline CDR1 LNHDA, CDR2 SQIVND (reference sequence). V lost 6 bases, J lost 3 bases, and 17 bases lay in between. The CDR3 has 15 residues. The CDR3 here is CASSNWTAPKETQYF. The DNA of the CDR3 is TGTGCCAGTAGCAACTGGACAGCTCCTAAAGAGACCCAGTACTTC.

This clone was seen a few times. The chain employs TRBV7-2 and TRBJ1-5; D is undetermined. Germline values: CDR1 SGHTA, CDR2 FQGNSA. The ends were cut back, 3 bases at V and 1 base at J, with 4 bases in the middle. The CDR3 length is 13 residues. The DNA for the CDR3 is TGTGCCAGCAGCTTTAGCAGCAATCAGCCCCAGCATTTT. Translated, it gives CASSFSSNQPQHF.

In its sample, this clone was seen once. This chain connects TRBV6-1 to TRBJ1-6, with D possibly matching TRBD1 (5 bases). In germline, CDR1 is MNHNS, CDR2 SASEGT. Between the trimmed V and J ends, which lost 6 bases and 10 bases, there was a span of 10 bases. This CDR3 has 12 amino acids. CDR3 DNA: TGTGCCAGCAGCGGGGGGGAGTCACCCCTCCACTTT. Amino acid sequence: CASSGGESPLHF.

As concerns this clone: The sample carries other DNA sequences with the same CDR3. This chain links TRBV14 with TRBJ1-2; D is uncertain. Germline CDR1 SGHDN, CDR2 FVKESK. This CDR3 contains 13 residues. V gave up 1 base and J gave up 5 bases, with 8 bases separating them. The CDR3 loop is CASSQVQIYGYTF. The CDR3 nucleotides read TGTGCCAGCAGCCAAGTTCAGATTTATGGCTACACCTTC.

The chain recombines TRBV6-5 with TRBJ1-5, with D perhaps matching TRBD1 (6 bases). The V gene lost 5 bases and the J gene lost 9 bases, with 20 bases spanning the gap. CDR3 length equals 15 residues. Germline V gene lookup returns CDR1 MNHEY and CDR2 SVGAGI. The CDR3: CASSPGQTSVRPQHF. The CDR3 nucleotides read TGTGCCAGCAGTCCAGGACAGACCTCCGTAAGGCCCCAGCATTTT.

For the CDR3, the DNA is TGTGCCAGCAGCCCGGACAGGGAGAACTATGGCTACACCTTC. Translating gives CASSPDRENYGYTF. The chain carries TRBV14 and TRBJ1-2, with TRBD1 matching 8 bases. V shed 4 bases and J 2 bases; nucleotides not matched to a gene: 3. Germline CDR1 SGHDN, CDR2 FVKESK. The CDR3 is 14 amino acids.

This sequence joins TRBV6-1 and TRBJ2-1; 7 bases map to TRBD2. The V gene end was trimmed by 3 bases and the J gene end by 4 bases; junction bases not matched to a gene: 6. Germline V CDR1 and CDR2: MNHNS, SASEGT. The CDR3 runs to 15 residues. CDR3 protein: CASSERLAVYNEQFF. The CDR3 DNA is TGTGCCAGCAGTGAGCGTCTAGCGGTGTACAATGAGCAGTTCTTC.

This chain uses TRBV9 with TRBJ1-2; the D is unclear. The germline V gene has CDR1 SGDLS and CDR2 YYNGEE. The ends were cut back, 6 bases at V and 5 bases at J, with 23 bases in the middle. CDR3 length: 16 residues. The chain's CDR3 is CASTLREELYGYGYTF. For the CDR3, the DNA is TGTGCCAGCACCCTGAGGGAAGAATTGTATGGGTATGGCTACACCTTC.

The chain joins TRBV7-9 to TRBJ1-1, with D unresolved. V lost 5 bases and J 3 bases, leaving 16 bases between the germline ends. Per germline, CDR1 SEHNR and CDR2 FQNEAQ (reference sequence). The CDR3 contains 15 residues. CDR3 region: CASSPPLISYTEAFF. The CDR3 DNA sequence: TGTGCCAGCAGCCCCCCTCTAATAAGTTACACTGAAGCTTTCTTT.

The V and J genes are TRBV5-1 and TRBJ2-7; TRBD1 aligns across 8 bases. V lost 8 bases and J lost 5; bases outside the gene matches: 9. The CDR3 spans 13 residues. Germline V gives CDR1 SGHRS, CDR2 YFSETQ. Written as DNA, the CDR3 is TGCGCCAGTGGCACAGGGGGGACAGACGAGCAGTACTTC. The encoded protein is CASGTGGTDEQYF. The full variable domain, in which reference TRBV5-1 and TRBJ2-7 provide the parts outside the CDR3, is KAGVTQTPRYLIKTRGQQVTLSCSPISGHRSVSWYQQTPGQGLQFLFEYFSETQRNKGNFPGRFSGRQFSNSRSEMNVSTLELGDSALYLCASGTGGTDEQYFGPGTRLTVT.